Listed below are T cell receptor beta chains from one sample, sequenced in a study of cytomegalovirus exposure and HLA in healthy donors. The data were produced by immunoSEQ multiplex PCR, yet TCRdb's version contains in-frame clones alone and is incomplete. The sample holds around 150,000 clones, 77% seen once. The source material was PBMCs. These receptors were obtained from a man aged 45-65 years in good health and CMV-seropositive. Both conserved end residues are trimmed from each CDR3. A D gene is named only where the DNA matches it firmly.

J | length | V | D | CDR3
TRBJ2-1 | 13 | TRBV19 | TRBD1 | ASLSGTGSTNEQF
TRBJ2-3 | 11 | TRBV11-2 | TRBD2 | ASSFGGGDTQY
TRBJ2-7 | 12 | TRBV18 | TRBD1 | ASSSGTGTYEQY
TRBJ2-3 | 12 | TRBV27 | NA | ASSLELSTDTQY
TRBJ1-6 | 11 | TRBV30 | NA | AWGSSYNSPLH
TRBJ2-7 | 13 | TRBV4-3 | TRBD1 | ASSHAGQGIGEQY
TRBJ1-4 | 13 | TRBV5-4 | NA | ASSPDRRANEKLF
TRBJ2-5 | 16 | TRBV11-2 | TRBD1 | ASSLALWLGGAVETQY
TRBJ1-3 | 15 | TRBV27 | NA | ASSFRAGNFSGNTIY
TRBJ2-4 | 12 | TRBV7-2 | TRBD1 | ASVRQGAENIQY
TRBJ2-2 | 12 | TRBV11-3 | TRBD1 | ASSVNRGTGELF
TRBJ2-7 | 11 | TRBV28 | TRBD2 | ASISGGSYEQY
TRBJ2-7 | 12 | TRBV18 | TRBD1 | ASSRQGVLGEQY
TRBJ1-1 | 11 | TRBV14 | NA | ASSLLRNTEAF
TRBJ1-2 | 10 | TRBV4-3 | TRBD1 | ASSGDRAPST
TRBJ2-3 | 13 | TRBV4-2 | NA | ASSQENRHPDTQY
TRBJ2-1 | 15 | TRBV4-2 | TRBD2 | ASSQVLPGLTYNEQF
TRBJ1-2 | 13 | TRBV5-4 | NA | ASSYDSSPNYGYT
TRBJ1-1 | 12 | TRBV7-3 | NA | ASSLSYGDTEAF
TRBJ1-3 | 13 | TRBV6-5 | TRBD1 | ASSVTDRGANTIY
TRBJ2-1 | 13 | TRBV7-7 | TRBD2 | ASSLLAGPYNEQF
TRBJ2-3 | 13 | TRBV28 | TRBD2 | ASSSGSGSTDTQY
TRBJ1-2 | 15 | TRBV7-9 | TRBD1 | ASSFRPGQGNLYGYT
TRBJ2-2 | 14 | TRBV4-2 | TRBD2 | ASSQVPGLGTGELF